This T cell receptor beta chain derives from a study of T cell repertoires in cytomegalovirus infection. Overall study: A matching HLA type, together with CMV infection, was signaled by public TCR beta signatures. Points from the study as a whole: HLA-C-restricted CMV-specific TCR beta clonotypes were dominant in the ex vivo response. The cumulative frequency of public TCR beta families distinguished individuals who carried CMV together with the relevant HLA.

V was clipped by 4 bases and J by 7 bases, with 7 bases between them. This CDR3 region has 11 residues. Germline CDR1 and CDR2: MGHDK and SYGVNS. TCRdb used MiXCR to reprocess the reads, holding one entry per CDR3 protein. The sample records hundreds of thousands of distinct CDR3 sequences, roughly 36% being singletons. This clonotype was seen a few times. The antigen remains unidentified. The sequence came from a human donor in good health (CMV status not recorded). Some clones in this sample may be carry-over from other donors' samples. The sequenced sample was PBMCs. The chain is built from TRBV25-1 and TRBJ1-2; D perhaps matches TRBD1 (6 bases). This CDR3 is CASSARGGYTF. In DNA form, the CDR3 reads TGTGCCAGCAGTGCCAGGGGTGGCTACACCTTC.